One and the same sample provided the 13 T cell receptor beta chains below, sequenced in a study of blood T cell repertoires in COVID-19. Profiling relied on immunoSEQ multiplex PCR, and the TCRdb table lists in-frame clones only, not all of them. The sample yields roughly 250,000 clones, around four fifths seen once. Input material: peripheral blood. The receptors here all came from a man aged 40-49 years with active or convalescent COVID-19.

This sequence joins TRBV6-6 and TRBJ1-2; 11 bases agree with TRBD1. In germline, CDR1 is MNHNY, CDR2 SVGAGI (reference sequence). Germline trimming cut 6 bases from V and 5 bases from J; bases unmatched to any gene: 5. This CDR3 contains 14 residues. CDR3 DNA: TGTGCCAGCAGCCGCGGACAGGGGGCATATGGCTACACCTTC. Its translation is CASSRGQGAYGYTF.

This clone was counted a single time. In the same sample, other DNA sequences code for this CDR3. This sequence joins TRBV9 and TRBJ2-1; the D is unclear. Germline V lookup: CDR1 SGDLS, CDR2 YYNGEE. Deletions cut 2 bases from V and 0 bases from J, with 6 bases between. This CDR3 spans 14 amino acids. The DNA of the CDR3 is TGTGCCAGCAGCGTCTCGGGCTCCTACAATGAGCAGTTCTTC. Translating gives CASSVSGSYNEQFF.

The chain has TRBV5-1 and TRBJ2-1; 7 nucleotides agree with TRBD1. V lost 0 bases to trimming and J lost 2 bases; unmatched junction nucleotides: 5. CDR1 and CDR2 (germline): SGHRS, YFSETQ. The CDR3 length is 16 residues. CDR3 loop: CASSLGGQPTYNEQFF. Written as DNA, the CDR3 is TGCGCCAGCAGCTTGGGGGGACAGCCCACCTACAATGAGCAGTTCTTC.

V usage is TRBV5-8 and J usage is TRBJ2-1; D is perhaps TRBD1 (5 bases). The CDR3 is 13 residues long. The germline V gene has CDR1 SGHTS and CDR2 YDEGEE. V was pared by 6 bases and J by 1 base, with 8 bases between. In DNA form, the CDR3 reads TGTGCCAGCATCAGGGCGTCCTACAATGAGCAGTTCTTC. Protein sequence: CASIRASYNEQFF.

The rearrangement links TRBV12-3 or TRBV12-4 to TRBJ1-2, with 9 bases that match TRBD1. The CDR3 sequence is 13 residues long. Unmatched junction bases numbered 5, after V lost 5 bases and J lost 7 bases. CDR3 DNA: TGTGCCAGCAGTCGCGACAGGGGGTCTGGCTACACCTTC. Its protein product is CASSRDRGSGYTF.

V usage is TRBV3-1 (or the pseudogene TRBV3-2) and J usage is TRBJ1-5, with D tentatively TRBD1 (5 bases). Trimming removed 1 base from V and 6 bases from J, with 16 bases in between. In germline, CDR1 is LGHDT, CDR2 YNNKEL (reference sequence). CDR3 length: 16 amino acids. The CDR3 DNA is TGTGCCAGCAGCCAAGGAAAGCGGGGCATAACTCAGCCCCAGCATTTT. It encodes CASSQGKRGITQPQHF.

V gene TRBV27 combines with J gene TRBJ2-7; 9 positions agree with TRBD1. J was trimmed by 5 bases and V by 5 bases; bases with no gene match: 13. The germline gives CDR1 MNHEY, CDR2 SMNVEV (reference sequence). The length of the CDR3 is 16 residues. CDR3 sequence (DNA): TGTGCCAGCAGTCCATCCGCCGGGACAGGGACCCACGAGCAGTACTTC. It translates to CASSPSAGTGTHEQYF.

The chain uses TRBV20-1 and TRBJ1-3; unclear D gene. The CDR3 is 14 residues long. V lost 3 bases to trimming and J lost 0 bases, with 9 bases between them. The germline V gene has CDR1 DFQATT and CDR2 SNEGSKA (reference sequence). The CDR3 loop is CSASPRSSGNTIYF. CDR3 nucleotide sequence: TGCAGTGCTAGTCCGAGGAGCTCTGGAAACACCATATATTTT.

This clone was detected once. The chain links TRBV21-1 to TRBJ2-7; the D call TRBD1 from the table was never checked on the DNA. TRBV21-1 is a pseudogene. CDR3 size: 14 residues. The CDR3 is CASTHGGPIYEQYF. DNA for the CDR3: TGTGCCAGCACCCACGGTGGGCCGATCTACGAGCAGTACTTC.

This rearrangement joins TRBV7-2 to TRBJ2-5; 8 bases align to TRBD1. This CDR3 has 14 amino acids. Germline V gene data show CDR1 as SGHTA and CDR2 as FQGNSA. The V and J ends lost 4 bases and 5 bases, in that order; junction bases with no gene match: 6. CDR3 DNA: TGTGCCAGCAGCTACGGACAGGGCAGTGAGACCCAGTACTTC. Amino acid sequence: CASSYGQGSETQYF.

CDR3: CASSFWSSYEQYF. DNA of the CDR3: TGTGCCAGCAGCTTCTGGAGCTCCTACGAGCAGTACTTC. The rearrangement links TRBV11-2 to TRBJ2-7, with D uncertain. CDR1 SGHAT and CDR2 FQNNGV come from the germline V gene. V was shortened by 3 bases and J by 0 bases, with 6 bases between the two germline ends. CDR3 length equals 13 residues.

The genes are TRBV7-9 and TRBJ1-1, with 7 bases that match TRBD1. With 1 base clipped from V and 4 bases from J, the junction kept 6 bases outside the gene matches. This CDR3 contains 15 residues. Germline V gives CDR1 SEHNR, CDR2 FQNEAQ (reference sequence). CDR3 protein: CASSLEGGRGTEAFF. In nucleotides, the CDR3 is TGTGCCAGCAGCTTAGAAGGGGGCCGGGGCACTGAAGCTTTCTTT.

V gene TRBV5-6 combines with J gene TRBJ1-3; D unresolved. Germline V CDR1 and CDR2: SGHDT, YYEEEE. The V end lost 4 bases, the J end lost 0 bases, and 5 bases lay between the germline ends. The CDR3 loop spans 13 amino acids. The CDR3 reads CASSRVSGNTIYF. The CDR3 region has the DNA TGTGCCAGCAGCCGGGTCTCTGGAAACACCATATATTTT. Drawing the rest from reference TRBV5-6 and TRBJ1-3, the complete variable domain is DAGVTQSPTHLIKTRGQQVTLRCSPKSGHDTVSWYQQALGQGPQFIFQYYEEEERQRGNFPDRFSGHQFPNYSSELNVNALLLGDSALYLCASSRVSGNTIYFGEGSWLTVV.